These 14 T cell receptor beta chains originate from one sample sequenced in a study of control samples from healthy donors and cancer patients. Produced via immunoSEQ multiplex PCR; TCRdb's table is partial and in-frame only. The sample lists around 92,000 clones; approximately 78% were seen once. Sequencing used blood. Receptor source: a man in his 60s in good health.

This clone was counted between two and nine times. The rearrangement joins TRBV7-3 to TRBJ2-1, with TRBD2 matching over 8 bases. The CDR3 length is 14 residues. V shed 5 bases and J 9 bases; nucleotides not matched to a gene: 9. Germline CDR1 and CDR2: SGHTA and FQGTGA. CDR3 sequence reads: CASSPREGGGEQFF. CDR3 sequence (DNA): TGTGCCAGCAGCCCCCGGGAGGGGGGGGGTGAGCAGTTCTTC. Supplemented by reference TRBV7-3 and TRBJ2-1, the full variable domain reads GAGVSQTPSNKVTEKGKYVELRCDPISGHTALYWYRQSLGQGPEFLIYFQGTGAADDSGLPNDRFFAVRPEGSVSTLKIQRTERGDSAVYLCASSPREGGGEQFFGPGTRLTVL.

This clone was recorded a few times. The chain carries TRBV5-4 and TRBJ2-7; no definite D call. CDR1 is SGHNT, CDR2 YYREEE, per germline (reference sequence). V was trimmed by 0 bases and J by 0 bases, leaving 4 bases between them. The CDR3 has 13 residues. This CDR3 is CASSLEDSYEQYF. In DNA, the CDR3 is TGTGCCAGCAGCTTGGAGGACTCCTACGAGCAGTACTTC.

CDR3 in amino acids: CASSFTSDREVKGYTF. CDR3 coding DNA: TGTGCCAGCAGCTTTACATCGGACAGGGAGGTAAAGGGCTACACCTTC. The rearrangement joins TRBV7-9 to TRBJ1-2; 8 bases line up with TRBD1. The trim removed 3 bases at V and 8 bases at J, leaving 14 bases unmatched. Germline CDR1 and CDR2: SEHNR and FQNEAQ (reference sequence). CDR3 length equals 16 residues.

This clone was observed a few times. The rearrangement uses TRBV5-6 and TRBJ2-7; TRBD2 is a possible D gene (5 bases). The germline gives CDR1 SGHDT, CDR2 YYEEEE. Trimming removed 2 bases from V and 7 bases from J, with 13 bases in between. The CDR3 has 13 amino acids. This chain's CDR3 is CASSFLAASEQYF. CDR3 nucleotide sequence: TGTGCCAGCAGCTTTCTAGCTGCCTCGGAGCAGTACTTC.

The table lists this clone with a count of one. The V and J genes are TRBV19 and TRBJ2-2; tentatively, D is TRBD1 (6 bases). Germline CDR1 LNHDA, CDR2 SQIVND (reference sequence). There are 14 residues in the CDR3. Trimming left V 0 bases short and J 6 bases short, with 8 bases between. CDR3 amino acids: CASSIETGSGELFF. As DNA, the CDR3 is TGTGCCAGTAGTATAGAAACAGGGTCCGGGGAGCTGTTTTTT.

This rearrangement joins TRBV10-3 to TRBJ2-7; D tentatively fits TRBD1 or TRBD2 (5 bases each). The germline V gene encodes CDR1 ENHRY and CDR2 SYGVKD. There are 14 residues in the CDR3. V was clipped by 3 bases and J by 3 bases, with 12 bases between them. The CDR3 loop reads CAISESVGDYEQYF. The DNA for the CDR3 is TGTGCCATCAGTGAATCGGTGGGGGACTACGAGCAGTACTTC.

Comments on this clone: This sample includes further DNA sequences coding for the same CDR3. The chain couples TRBV5-1 to TRBJ2-3, with 7 bases that match TRBD2. The CDR3 extends over 12 amino acids. Germline CDR1 reads SGHRS; CDR2 reads YFSETQ. Germline trimming cut 3 bases from V and 5 bases from J; bases unmatched to any gene: 0. CDR3 residues: CASSSGGDTQYF. CDR3 bases: TGCGCCAGCAGCTCGGGGGGAGATACGCAGTATTTT.

The chain uses TRBV7-8 and TRBJ1-2; 8 bases are shared with TRBD1. Germline V lookup: CDR1 SGHVS, CDR2 FQNEAQ. The J segment lost 5 bases and the V segment lost 3 bases, leaving 5 bases of the junction unmatched. The CDR3 extends over 14 amino acids. DNA of the CDR3: TGTGCCAGCAGCTTGGACAGGGTGGTTTATGGCTACACCTTC. Amino acid sequence: CASSLDRVVYGYTF.

The chain has TRBV27 and TRBJ2-7; D could derive from TRBD1 or TRBD2 (6 bases each). The V gene lost 3 bases and the J gene lost 4 bases, with 16 bases spanning the gap. The CDR3 contains 15 residues. Germline V gene lookup returns CDR1 MNHEY and CDR2 SMNVEV (reference sequence). DNA for the CDR3: TGTGCCAGCAGTTTCGGGGGACGGGGGCTGTACGAGCAGTACTTC. It is translated as CASSFGGRGLYEQYF.

The chain combines TRBV24-1 with TRBJ2-7; D ambiguous. The germline CDR1 and CDR2 sequences are KGHDR and SFDVKD. The CDR3 has 15 amino acids. Trimming removed 3 bases from V and 0 bases from J, with 11 bases in between. The CDR3 nucleotides read TGTGCCACCAGTGATCGTCGCGGATCCTCCTACGAGCAGTACTTC. It encodes CATSDRRGSSYEQYF.

This clone has just one count. V gene TRBV19 combines with J gene TRBJ2-3; 8 nucleotides align to TRBD2. Germline lookup yields CDR1 LNHDA and CDR2 SQIVND (reference sequence). The CDR3 contains 16 residues. The trim removed 0 bases at V and 2 bases at J, leaving 4 bases unmatched. CDR3: CASSIEIGGVTDTQYF. In nucleotides, the CDR3 is TGTGCCAGTAGTATAGAAATCGGGGGGGTCACAGATACGCAGTATTTT.

The chain has TRBV9 and TRBJ1-2, with D uncertain. The germline CDR1 and CDR2 sequences are SGDLS and YYNGEE. V lost 3 bases and J lost 4, with 19 bases in between. The CDR3 covers 16 residues. The CDR3 DNA reads TGTGCCAGCAGCGCCACGACATCTGGGAGAGCCTATGGCTACACCTTC. The encoded protein is CASSATTSGRAYGYTF.

The chain joins TRBV10-3 to TRBJ2-2; TRBD2 aligns across 16 bases. The CDR3 is 16 amino acids. Losses at the gene ends were 11 bases for V and 3 bases for J; bases not matched to a gene: 6. Germline V gene sequence: CDR1 ENHRY, CDR2 SYGVKD. The CDR3 region is CASTGTSGGDTGELFF. The CDR3 region has the DNA TGTGCCTCAACGGGGACTAGCGGGGGGGACACCGGGGAGCTGTTTTTT.

The sample holds one count of this clone. The chain has TRBV11-2 and TRBJ1-2; a weak D match, TRBD1 (5 bases). V was pared by 6 bases and J by 4 bases, with 12 bases between. Germline V gives CDR1 SGHAT, CDR2 FQNNGV. The CDR3 covers 13 residues. In nucleotides, the CDR3 is TGTGCCAGCAGTTCCGGGACGTTCTATGGCTACACCTTC. It codes for CASSSGTFYGYTF.